The present T cell receptor (beta chain) was sequenced within a study of vaccination and CD4 T cells after COVID-19 (dated by TCRdb to the early 2020s). For context, the study as a whole: Every convalescent patient had a positive nasal swab PCR test for SARS-CoV-2, with mild disease in 9 or 10 patients and severe disease in one. The convalescent cohort included six males and four females, with two Hispanic individuals, seven Caucasians, two Asians and one multiracial person. Two doses of either the Pfizer-BioNTech BNT162b2 vaccine (n=8) or the Moderna mRNA-1273 vaccine (n=2) were administered to participants. Post-COVID blood samples from convalescent patients were collected a median of approximately 93 days after diagnosis, with a range of roughly 30 to 170 days. Post-vaccine blood samples were obtained a median of around 67 days after the second vaccine dose, with a range of about 13 to 250 days. Overlapping spike peptide pools from SARS-CoV-2 and from the common cold coronaviruses HCoV-NL63, HCoV-OC43 and HCoV-229E were used as culture stimuli. As controls, cultures received a CEFX viral epitope pool (the positive control), an HIV-1 Nef peptide pool (the negative control), or no peptide at all. In approximately ten COVID-19 convalescent patients and 4 infection-naive healthy vaccine recipients, the spike-specific CD4+ TCR repertoire before mRNA vaccination was compared with the repertoire after mRNA vaccination. Broad study findings and their caveats: In convalescent patients, nearly all vaccine-specific clones (304 of 307) were found to be mono-reactive for SARS-CoV-2 spike rather than cross-reactive with common cold coronaviruses. The median count of SARS-CoV-2-reactive clonotypes went up from roughly 21 after infection to 38 after vaccination, although the change was not significant. Only a relatively small number of convalescent patients were included in the study, and early timepoints following natural infection were not analyzed. In convalescent patients, a median around 83% of post-vaccine SARS-CoV-2-reactive clones were detected only after vaccination, and vaccine-specific priming was suggested by this finding.

The treatment or condition label, read with the paper, signifies: roughly 10-day PBMC culture with coronavirus spike peptide pools or control peptides (ViraFEST assay). To expand antigen-specific T cells with peptide pools and then pick out the expanded clonotypes through TCR sequencing, the study relied on the ViraFEST assay. The convalescent patients' positive SARS-CoV-2 PCR tests fell between March and December 2020, which was before the Alpha, Beta and Delta variants emerged in the United States. Over 1.5 million PBMCs per well were cultured in IMDM with roughly 5.2% human AB serum and approximately 10 IU/ml IL-2, plus 10 ug/ml peptide pools. On days 3 and 7, half of the culture medium was replaced with fresh IL-2-containing medium. After approximately eleven days of culture, CD4+ T cells were isolated by negative selection with the EasySep CD4+ T cell isolation kit. Ficoll-Paque Plus gradient centrifugation was used to isolate PBMCs from whole blood, and the isolated PBMCs were then either used fresh or cryopreserved at -140C. In general, triplicate wells were set up for every culture condition.

The CDR3, from cysteine to phenylalanine, totals 13 residues. The read is trimmed to its CDR3 DNA, 39 bases read in frame from base 1. V is shortened by 5 bases, J by 5 bases, and the region joining them spans 12 bases. For CDR1 and CDR2, the germline V gene (reference sequence) lists MNHEY and SMNVEV. The library was produced with PCR. TCR sequencing of DNA from cultured CD4+ T cells used the Oncomine TCR Beta short-read assay at the Johns Hopkins FTIC core. Genomic DNA was extracted from the cultured CD4+ T cells with the QIAamp micro DNA kit. Oncomine TCR Beta libraries from cultured CD4+ T cells were pooled with unique dual indexes and sequenced on an Illumina iSeq 100. In the source study's methods: Non-productive sequences were filtered out, and CDR3s that did not start with C, did not end with F or W, or were shorter than 7 amino acids were discarded. The MANAFEST web application identified antigen-specific clonotypes by comparing peptide-stimulated wells against reference wells and other culture wells. To be called positive, a clone needed an FDR below 0.05, an odds ratio above 5, and a productive frequency above 0.1% in at least two of three replicate wells. Clonotypes that were significantly expanded in both SARS-CoV-2 spike wells and at least one common cold coronavirus spike condition were defined as cross-reactive. Similarity between CDR3 sequences was evaluated in R version 3.6.1 using Levenshtein distances (stringdist) and unrooted phylogenetic trees (ape). TCRdb cleaned the public reads at Q25 with fastp, built clones with MiXCR and kept in-frame beta chains. Records with the same CDR3 protein are collapsed into one entry carrying the most frequent genes and DNA. None of the V and J calls come from the authors' own analysis; TCRdb made them. The sample table shows approximately 13,000 distinct CDR3 sequences, and approximately 55% are seen once. More than 9% of the sample is taken by the ten largest.

Worth noting for this clonotype: This receptor's antigen is unknown. No base quality values were provided; no much bigger clone lies one nucleotide off.

The rearrangement combines TRBV27 with TRBJ2-5; TRBD2 is a possible D gene, resting on 6 matching bases. This TCR derives from a human donor who had recovered from COVID-19. Sequences were obtained from CD4+ T cells from blood, cultured in vitro. The CDR3 sequence is CASSELAGETQYF. The DNA reads TGTGCCAGCAGTGAACTAGCTGGGGAGACCCAGTACTTC.